A selection of T cell receptor beta chains follows, all from one sample in a study of vaccination effects on CD4 cells after COVID-19. Assay: immunoSEQ multiplex PCR; the TCRdb copy retains only in-frame clones and omits some. This table holds 25,000 to 35,000 clones, 83% found once. Their antigens remain unidentified. Material: CD4+ T cells from PBMCs cultured with HCoV-NL63 spike peptides, obtained after COVID-19 vaccination. The receptors originated from a human donor who received a COVID-19 vaccine. Some clones in this sample may be carry-over from other donors' samples. Both conserved end residues are part of each CDR3. D genes are given only for firm matches. The size of a clone is reported for some rows only, either as once, few or many, or as a class for expanded clones.

. TRBJ1-6 TRBV6-5 . TGTGCCAGCAGTTGGGACGGCTCCTATAATTCACCCCTCCACTTT CASSWDGSYNSPLHF
. TRBJ2-3 TRBV5-6 TRBD2 TGTGCCAGCATCCCCTTTGCGGGGGGCACAGATACGCAGTATTTT CASIPFAGGTDTQYF
. TRBJ1-6 TRBV5-1 . TGCGCCAGCAGCTCGGGTACCGGCGTTGGTTCACCCCTCCACTTT CASSSGTGVGSPLHF
. TRBJ1-5 TRBV23-1 TRBD1 TGCGCCAGCAGTCGGGGACAGCGGAACCTCAATCAGCCCCAGCATTTT CASSRGQRNLNQPQHF
once TRBJ1-2 TRBV6-2/TRBV6-3 . TGTGCCAGCAGTTACTCGAGTTCCACCATCTATGGCTACACCTTC CASSYSSSTIYGYTF
. TRBJ1-5 TRBV24-1 . TGTGCCACCAGTGATAGTACAGGAGATAGCAATCAGCCCCAGCATTTT CATSDSTGDSNQPQHF
. TRBJ2-3 TRBV24-1 TRBD1 TGTGCCACCAGTGACCCCGTCCCGGGACAGGGTTCGGATACGCAGTATTTT CATSDPVPGQGSDTQYF
. TRBJ1-6 TRBV6-5 . TGTGCCAGCAGTTACGAAGCGGGCAGACAAAATTCACCCCTCCACTTT CASSYEAGRQNSPLHF
. TRBJ2-5 TRBV2 . TGTGCCAGCAGTGTGGGAAGGGTGGAGACCCAGTACTTC CASSVGRVETQYF
once TRBJ1-1 TRBV5-1 . TGCGCCAGCAGCCCTCGTACCGAACTGAACACTGAAGCTTTCTTT CASSPRTELNTEAFF
. TRBJ2-1 TRBV4-1 . TGCGCCAGCAGCCAGATTAGTGGCAATGAGCAGTTCTTC CASSQISGNEQFF
. TRBJ1-1 TRBV24-1 . TGTGCCACCAGTGATCCTCGGGGGGGGGACACTGAAGCTTTCTTT CATSDPRGGDTEAFF
. TRBJ2-4 TRBV5-1 . TGCGCCAGCAGCAGCCGGGCCTCGGGGGACATTCAGTACTTC CASSSRASGDIQYF
. TRBJ2-5 TRBV19 . TGTGCCAGTAGTACGGGCCCGGTACAAGAGACCCAGTACTTC CASSTGPVQETQYF
. TRBJ1-1 TRBV7-9 . TGTGCCAGCAGCTTAAGGGTCGCGGCAGGGAGAGTTACTGAAGCTTTCTTT CASSLRVAAGRVTEAFF
once TRBJ2-6 TRBV5-1 . TGCGCCAGCAGCGTGTACTCTGGGGCCAACGTCCTGACTTTC CASSVYSGANVLTF
. TRBJ1-3 TRBV2 . TGTGCCAGCAGAGTTGACTCTGGAAACACCATATATTTT CASRVDSGNTIYF
. TRBJ2-5 TRBV5-1 . TGCGCCAGCAGCTTGGACTCCCGGGAGACCCAGTACTTC CASSLDSRETQYF
. TRBJ1-1 TRBV9 . TGTGCCAGCAGCGTAGGGGGGTTTACTGAAGCTTTCTTT CASSVGGFTEAFF
. TRBJ2-3 TRBV7-3 . TGTGCCAGCAGCACCTACGGTCTTGGAGGTTCAGATACGCAGTATTTT CASSTYGLGGSDTQYF
. TRBJ2-3 TRBV5-8 TRBD2 TGTGCCAGCCCTGGACTAGCAATAAACGTGGCAACGGATACGCAGTATTTT CASPGLAINVATDTQYF
. TRBJ2-5 TRBV6-5 . TGTACCAGCAGTTCCACCTCCCTACAAGAGACCCAGTACTTC CTSSSTSLQETQYF
. TRBJ1-5 TRBV24-1 . TGTGCCACCAGTGAAGGAACTTATAGCAATCAGCCCCAGCATTTT CATSEGTYSNQPQHF
. TRBJ2-5 TRBV5-1 . TGCGCCAGCACCATTCAAGAGACCCAGTACTTC CASTIQETQYF
. TRBJ1-5 TRBV3-1/TRBV3-2 . TGTGCCAGCAGCCAGGGGGCGAGCCAGCCCCAGCATTTT CASSQGASQPQHF
. TRBJ1-1 TRBV30 TRBD1 TGTGCCTGGAGACGTTCAGGGGGCACTGAAGCTTTCTTT CAWRRSGGTEAFF
few TRBJ1-1 TRBV5-6 . TGTGCCAGCAGCTTGGGCTTAATGAACACTGAAGCTTTCTTT CASSLGLMNTEAFF
. TRBJ2-2 TRBV12-5 . TGTGCTAGTAGTCGAGAGGGGTTTGACGCCGGGGAGCTGTTTTTT CASSREGFDAGELFF
once TRBJ1-3 TRBV11-2 . TGTGCCAGCAGCTTTCACAGGCAATCCAACTCTGGAAACACCATATATTTT CASSFHRQSNSGNTIYF
. TRBJ1-4 TRBV10-3 . TGTGCCATCAGTGAACGAGGCAGGAATGAAAAACTGTTTTTT CAISERGRNEKLFF
once TRBJ2-5 TRBV3-1/TRBV3-2 TRBD2 TGTGCCAGCAGCCAAGCCGGACTAGCGGGGAAAGAGACCCAGTACTTC CASSQAGLAGKETQYF
. TRBJ2-2 TRBV6-2/TRBV6-3 . TGTGCCAGCAGTTACCAAGAGAGCACCGGGGAGCTGTTTTTT CASSYQESTGELFF
. TRBJ1-4 TRBV18 . TGTGCCAGCTCACCTGGGGACCTCACTGGGGAAAAACTGTTTTTT CASSPGDLTGEKLFF
. TRBJ1-5 TRBV7-9 . TGTGCCAGCAGCTTCAGCAATCAGCCCCAGCATTTT CASSFSNQPQHF
. TRBJ1-3 TRBV6-6 . TGTGCCAGCAGTTACGACAGAGGGGGTGGGAACACCATATATTTT CASSYDRGGGNTIYF
. TRBJ2-3 TRBV10-2 . TGCGCCAGCAGTGAGAGCCCAGGGTGGACAGATACGCAGTATTTT CASSESPGWTDTQYF
. TRBJ1-1 TRBV18 . TGTGCCAGCTCACCAGGGAAGGGAACTGAAGCTTTCTTT CASSPGKGTEAFF
. TRBJ1-4 TRBV28 . TGTGCCAGCAGTTTGAGGGCAGCCGGTAATGAAAAACTGTTTTTT CASSLRAAGNEKLFF
. TRBJ2-3 TRBV5-1 TRBD1 TGCGCCAGCAGCGGACGGACAGGGGGGACAGATACGCAGTATTTT CASSGRTGGTDTQYF
. TRBJ2-2 TRBV18 . TGTGCCAGCTCACCAGTAAACAACGGGGAGCTGTTTTTT CASSPVNNGELFF
. TRBJ1-4 TRBV7-9 . TGTGCCAGCAGCTTAGGCTCGGCCAATAATGAAAAACTGTTTTTT CASSLGSANNEKLFF
. TRBJ1-2 TRBV14 . TGTGCCAGCAGCCACCAACCGGGACCCCCATATGGCTACACCTTC CASSHQPGPPYGYTF
few TRBJ2-1 TRBV7-2 . TGTGCCAGCAGTATCAAAAGAGAGCAGTTCTTC CASSIKREQFF
. TRBJ2-1 TRBV5-1 TRBD2 TGCGCCAGCAGCTTGATGACTAGCGGGACCTACAATGAGCAGTTCTTC CASSLMTSGTYNEQFF
. TRBJ2-5 TRBV18 . TGTGCCAGCTCACCAGTCTTCGGAGAGACCCAGTACTTC CASSPVFGETQYF
. TRBJ1-1 TRBV3-1/TRBV3-2 . TGTGCCAGCAGCCAAGATCAGGGTAGGGCTGAAGCTTTCTTT CASSQDQGRAEAFF
few TRBJ2-5 TRBV19 . TGTGCCAGTAGTATAGGCGGAGAGACCCAGTACTTC CASSIGGETQYF
. TRBJ2-2 TRBV14 . TGTGCCAGCAGCCCCCTGGGGATCGGGCGGACCGGGGAGCTGTTTTTT CASSPLGIGRTGELFF
. TRBJ1-1 TRBV7-2 . TGTGCCACGTCGTTTGGGGGAACAGCTTTAGACACTGAAGCTTTCTTT CATSFGGTALDTEAFF
. TRBJ1-2 TRBV6-4 TRBD1 TGTGCCAGCAGTAACGACAGGGTTGGCTACACCTTC CASSNDRVGYTF
few TRBJ1-1 TRBV10-1 . TGCGCCAGCAGAAGTCACATTTTGAACACTGAAGCTTTCTTT CASRSHILNTEAFF
. TRBJ2-5 TRBV19 . TGTGCCAGTAGTATAAATCCGGGCCGCCAAGAGACCCAGTACTTC CASSINPGRQETQYF
. TRBJ1-1 TRBV5-1 . TGCGCCAGCATCCCCGGGACACAGGGCACTGAAGCTTTCTTT CASIPGTQGTEAFF
. TRBJ1-3 TRBV3-1/TRBV3-2 . TGTGCCAGCAGCCAAGGGTCCTACTCTGGAAACACCATATATTTT CASSQGSYSGNTIYF
. TRBJ2-2 TRBV30 TRBD1 TGTGCCTGGAGAGGACAGGGGTACGGGGAGCTGTTTTTT CAWRGQGYGELFF
once TRBJ1-1 TRBV7-3 TRBD1 TGTGCCAGCAGCTTAAGCAGGGGGGACACTGAAGCTTTCTTT CASSLSRGDTEAFF
. TRBJ1-1 TRBV6-2/TRBV6-3 . TGTGCCAGCAGTTACCGCAAGAACACTGAAGCTTTCTTT CASSYRKNTEAFF
. TRBJ1-2 TRBV28 . TGTGCCAGCAGTTTGAGCGGCCCGTCTTGGGGCTATGGCTACACCTTC CASSLSGPSWGYGYTF
once TRBJ2-3 TRBV6-2/TRBV6-3 . TGTGCCAGCAGTACGAGTCCTATTCAAGGTACGCAGTATTTT CASSTSPIQGTQYF